This TCR beta chain was found in a study of Ad26.COV2.S vaccination and SARS-CoV-2 variants. Study-wide findings and caveats: Compared with placebo recipients, vaccine recipients had higher spike-specific TCR breadth.

The data were produced by immunoSEQ multiplex PCR, yet TCRdb's version contains in-frame clones alone and is incomplete. The data show about 410,000 clones, around 93% seen once. The CDR3 spans 12 residues. Germline CDR1 is MNHEY and CDR2 is SVGAGI. V was shortened by 6 bases and J by 3 bases, with 8 bases between the two germline ends. A single count supports this clone. Its target is unknown. The treatment: about 20 received Ad26.COV2.S at low or high dose, single or two shots; about 5 received placebo; per-sample allocation not given. Vaccine and placebo recipients were sampled on day 63 after the first injection.

The TCR comes from a person aged 18-65 years who received the Ad26.COV2.S COVID-19 vaccine or a placebo. Sequenced here: peripheral blood, sampled in a trial of Ad26.COV2.S vaccine versus placebo. The genes are TRBV6-5 and TRBJ1-1; D ambiguous. As DNA, the CDR3 is TGTGCCAGCAGGACAAGGGACACTGAAGCTTTCTTT. Amino acids: CASRTRDTEAFF.